This TCR beta chain stems from a study of monozygotic twins with cystic fibrosis. Study observations and caveats: Monozygotic CF twin pairs shared significantly more nucleotide-identical clonotypes than unrelated CF individuals did.

Germline V gene data show CDR1 as SGHRS and CDR2 as YFSETQ. Trimming removed 0 bases from V and 2 bases from J; junction bases left unmatched: 2. The length of the CDR3 is 16 residues. On this clone: Its target is not known.

TCRdb's copy holds only in-frame clones and misses some; the assay was immunoSEQ multiplex PCR. The sample carries some 22,000 clones, 95% to 98% recorded once. The sample taken for sequencing was blood. The clonotype originates from a girl aged 10 to 17 with cystic fibrosis. The chain employs TRBV5-1 and TRBJ2-6; 7 bases are a match to TRBD2. CDR3 in DNA: TGCGCCAGCAGCTTGGCCGGGGGGACTGGGGCCAACGTCCTGACTTTC. Its translation is CASSLAGGTGANVLTF.